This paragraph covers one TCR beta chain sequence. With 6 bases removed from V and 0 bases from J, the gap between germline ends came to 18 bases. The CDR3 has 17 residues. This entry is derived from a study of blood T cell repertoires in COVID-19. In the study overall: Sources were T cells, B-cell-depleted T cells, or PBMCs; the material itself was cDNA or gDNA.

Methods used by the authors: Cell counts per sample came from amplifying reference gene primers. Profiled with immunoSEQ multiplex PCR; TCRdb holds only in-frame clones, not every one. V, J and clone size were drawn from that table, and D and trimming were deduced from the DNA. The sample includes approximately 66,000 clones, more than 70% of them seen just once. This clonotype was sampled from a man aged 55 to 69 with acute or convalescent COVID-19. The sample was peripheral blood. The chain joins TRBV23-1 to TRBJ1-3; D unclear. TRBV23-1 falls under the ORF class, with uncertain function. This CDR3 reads CASRQTILRYSGNTIYF. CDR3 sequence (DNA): TGCGCCAGCAGACAGACGATCCTGAGATACTCTGGAAACACCATATATTTT.